Given below is one T cell receptor beta chain in context. This sample is part of a study of CXCR3-negative and CXCR3-positive naive CD8 T cells. Libraries of TRB cDNA were made by 5' RACE and carried UMIs. TCRdb reprocessed the 5' RACE reads and stores each CDR3 protein as one record, lacking DNA. This table lists 60,000 or so distinct CDR3 sequences. The CDR3 runs 16 residues. Germline V gene sequence: CDR1 LNHDA, CDR2 SQIVND (reference sequence). The chain couples TRBV19 to TRBJ2-1; absent DNA, TCRdb's TRBD2 call cannot be checked. The sample taken for sequencing was memory CD8+ T cells from blood. The TCR sequence derives from a human donor in good health. Some clones in this sample may be carry-over from other donors' samples. The CDR3 protein is CASSTTGTSGSYEQFF.